This T cell receptor beta chain derives from a study of cytomegalovirus exposure and HLA in healthy donors. The germline V gene has CDR1 MGHRA and CDR2 YSYEKL. Trimming cost V 1 base and J 5 bases, with 20 bases left between them. CDR3 length equals 17 residues. The PCR employed 60 Vbeta primers together with 13 Jbeta primers. TCRdb's copy holds only in-frame clones and misses some; the assay was immunoSEQ multiplex PCR. Among just over 80,000 clones listed, around 81% were seen once. Sequencing was done on a sample of PBMCs. This sequence was found in a man between 18 and 29 years old in good health and CMV-seropositive. The chain recombines TRBV4-1 with TRBJ1-1, with a weak D call TRBD1 (6 bases). CDR3 sequence (DNA): TGCGCCAGCAGCCAAGGCGCGGGGGCAAGGGTAGGAACTGAAGCTTTCTTT. The encoded protein is CASSQGAGARVGTEAFF.